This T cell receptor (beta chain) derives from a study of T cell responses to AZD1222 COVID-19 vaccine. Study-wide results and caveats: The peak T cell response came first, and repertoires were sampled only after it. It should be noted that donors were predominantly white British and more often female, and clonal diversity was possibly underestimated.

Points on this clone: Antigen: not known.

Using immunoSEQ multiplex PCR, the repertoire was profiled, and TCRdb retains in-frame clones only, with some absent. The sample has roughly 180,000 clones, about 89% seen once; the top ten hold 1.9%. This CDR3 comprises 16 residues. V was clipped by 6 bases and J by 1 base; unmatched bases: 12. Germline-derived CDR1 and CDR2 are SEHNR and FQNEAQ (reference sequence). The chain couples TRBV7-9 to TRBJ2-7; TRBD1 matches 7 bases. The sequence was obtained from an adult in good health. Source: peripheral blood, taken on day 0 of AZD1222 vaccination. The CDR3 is CASSLRTGGLSYEQYF. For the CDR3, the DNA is TGTGCCAGCAGTTTGCGGACAGGCGGCCTTTCCTACGAGCAGTACTTC. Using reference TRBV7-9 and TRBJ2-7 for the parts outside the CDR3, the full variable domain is DTGVSQNPRHKITKRGQNVTFRCDPISEHNRLYWYRQTLGQGPEFLTYFQNEAQLEKSRLLSDRFSAERPKGSFSTLEIQRTEQGDSAMYLCASSLRTGGLSYEQYFGPGTRLTVT.